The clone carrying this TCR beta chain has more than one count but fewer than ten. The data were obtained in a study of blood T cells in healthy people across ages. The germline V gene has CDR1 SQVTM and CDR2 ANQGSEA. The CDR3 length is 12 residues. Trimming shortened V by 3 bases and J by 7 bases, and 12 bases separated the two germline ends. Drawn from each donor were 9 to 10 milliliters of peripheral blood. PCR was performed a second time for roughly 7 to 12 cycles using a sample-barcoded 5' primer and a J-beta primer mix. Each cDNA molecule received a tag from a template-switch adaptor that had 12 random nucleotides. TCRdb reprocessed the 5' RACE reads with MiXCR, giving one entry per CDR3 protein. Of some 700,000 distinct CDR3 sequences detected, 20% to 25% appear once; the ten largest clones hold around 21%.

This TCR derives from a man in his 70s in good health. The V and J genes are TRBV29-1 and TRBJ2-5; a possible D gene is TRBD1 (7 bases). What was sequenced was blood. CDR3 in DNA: TGCAGCGTTGACCAGGGGGGAGGGACCCAGTACTTC. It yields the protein CSVDQGGGTQYF.